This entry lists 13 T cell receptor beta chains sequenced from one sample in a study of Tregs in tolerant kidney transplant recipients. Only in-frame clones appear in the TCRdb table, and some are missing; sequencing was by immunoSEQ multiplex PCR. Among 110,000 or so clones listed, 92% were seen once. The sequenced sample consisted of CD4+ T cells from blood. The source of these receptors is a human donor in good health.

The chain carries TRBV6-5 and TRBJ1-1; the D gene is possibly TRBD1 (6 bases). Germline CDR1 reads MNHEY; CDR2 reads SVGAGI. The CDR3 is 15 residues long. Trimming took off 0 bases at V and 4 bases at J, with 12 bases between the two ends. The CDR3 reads CASSYSTGGGTEAFF. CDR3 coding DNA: TGTGCCAGCAGTTACTCGACAGGCGGGGGCACTGAAGCTTTCTTT.

CDR3 coding DNA: TGTGCCAGCAGCCCGGGACAGCTTATTGGCTACACCTTC. Residues: CASSPGQLIGYTF. V gene TRBV13 combines with J gene TRBJ1-2; TRBD1 agrees at 7 bases. The germline gives CDR1 PRHDT, CDR2 FYEKMQ (reference sequence). V was pared by 5 bases and J by 7 bases, with 7 bases of the junction left unmatched. CDR3 size: 13 residues.

This CDR3 is CASCGGGADTQYF. The CDR3 bases are TGCGCCAGCTGCGGAGGGGGGGCAGATACGCAGTATTTT. The chain has TRBV4-1 and TRBJ2-3; D is possibly TRBD2 (7 bases). Germline V gene data show CDR1 as MGHRA and CDR2 as YSYEKL. The CDR3 covers 13 residues. V was clipped by 8 bases and J by 4 bases, with 13 bases between them.

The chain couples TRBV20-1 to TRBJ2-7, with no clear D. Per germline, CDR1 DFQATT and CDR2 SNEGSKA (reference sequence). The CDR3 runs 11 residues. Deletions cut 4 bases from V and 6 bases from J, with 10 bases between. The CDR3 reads CSAMVGREQYF. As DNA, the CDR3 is TGCAGTGCTATGGTTGGGCGCGAGCAGTACTTC.

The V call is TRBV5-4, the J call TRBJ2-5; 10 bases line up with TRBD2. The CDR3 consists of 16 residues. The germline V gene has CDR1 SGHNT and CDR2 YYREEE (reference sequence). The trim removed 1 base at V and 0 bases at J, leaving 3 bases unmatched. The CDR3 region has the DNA TGTGCCAGCAGCTTGCACACTAGCGGGAACCAAGAGACCCAGTACTTC. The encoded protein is CASSLHTSGNQETQYF.

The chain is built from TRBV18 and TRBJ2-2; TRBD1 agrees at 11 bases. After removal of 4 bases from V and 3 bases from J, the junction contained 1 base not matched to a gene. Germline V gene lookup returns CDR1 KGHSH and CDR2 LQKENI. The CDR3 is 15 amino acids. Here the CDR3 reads CASSRGQGDTGELFF. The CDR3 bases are TGTGCCAGCTCACGGGGACAGGGGGACACCGGGGAGCTGTTTTTT.

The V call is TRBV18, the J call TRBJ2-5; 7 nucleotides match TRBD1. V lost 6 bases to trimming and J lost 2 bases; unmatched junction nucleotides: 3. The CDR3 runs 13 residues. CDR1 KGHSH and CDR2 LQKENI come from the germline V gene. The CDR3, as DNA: TGTGCCAGCTCCCGGGGACAGCAAGAGACCCAGTACTTC. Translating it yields CASSRGQQETQYF.

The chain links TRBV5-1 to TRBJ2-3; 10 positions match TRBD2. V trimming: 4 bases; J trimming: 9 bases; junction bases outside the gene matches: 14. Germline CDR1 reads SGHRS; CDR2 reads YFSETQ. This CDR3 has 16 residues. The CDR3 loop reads CASSAVLAGASWTQYF. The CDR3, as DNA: TGCGCCAGCAGCGCCGTCCTAGCGGGGGCCTCATGGACGCAGTATTTT.

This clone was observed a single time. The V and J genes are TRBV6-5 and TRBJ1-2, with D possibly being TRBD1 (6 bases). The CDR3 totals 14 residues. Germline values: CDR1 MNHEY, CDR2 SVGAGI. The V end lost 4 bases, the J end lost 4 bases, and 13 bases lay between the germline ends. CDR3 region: CASSSPTGSYGYTF. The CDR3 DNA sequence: TGTGCCAGCAGTTCTCCAACAGGGAGCTATGGCTACACCTTC.

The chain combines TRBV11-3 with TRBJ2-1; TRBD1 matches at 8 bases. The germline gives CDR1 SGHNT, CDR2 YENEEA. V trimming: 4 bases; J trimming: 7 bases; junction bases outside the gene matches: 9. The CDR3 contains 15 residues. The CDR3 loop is CASSSPGTGRNEQFF. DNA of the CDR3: TGTGCCAGCAGCTCCCCCGGGACAGGTAGGAATGAGCAGTTCTTC. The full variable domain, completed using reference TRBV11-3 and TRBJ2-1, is EAGVVQSPRYKIIEKKQPVAFWCNPISGHNTLYWYLQNLGQGPELLIRYENEEAVDDSQLPKDRFSAERLKGVDSTLKIQPAELGDSAVYLCASSSPGTGRNEQFFGPGTRLTVL.

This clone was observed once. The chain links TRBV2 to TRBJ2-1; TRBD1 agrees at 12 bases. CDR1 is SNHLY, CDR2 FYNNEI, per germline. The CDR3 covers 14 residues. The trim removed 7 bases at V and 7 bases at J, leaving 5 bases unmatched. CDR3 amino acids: CASKGQGATNEQFF. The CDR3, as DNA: TGTGCCAGCAAGGGACAGGGGGCTACGAATGAGCAGTTCTTC.

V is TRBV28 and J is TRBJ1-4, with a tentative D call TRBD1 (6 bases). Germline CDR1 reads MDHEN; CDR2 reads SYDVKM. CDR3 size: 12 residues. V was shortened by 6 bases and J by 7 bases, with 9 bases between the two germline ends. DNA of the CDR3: TGTGCCAGCAGACAGGGCGGTGAAAAACTGTTTTTT. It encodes CASRQGGEKLFF.

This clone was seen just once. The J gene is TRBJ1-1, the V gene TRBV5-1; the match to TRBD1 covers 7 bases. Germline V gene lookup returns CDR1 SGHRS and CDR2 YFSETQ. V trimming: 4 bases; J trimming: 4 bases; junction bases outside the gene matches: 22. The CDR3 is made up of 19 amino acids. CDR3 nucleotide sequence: TGCGCCAGCAGCCCGGAGGTAGGGGGCGCAGATTGGGTCGTCACTGAAGCTTTCTTT. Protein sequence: CASSPEVGGADWVVTEAFF.